The rows below give T cell receptor beta chains drawn from one sample of a study of cytomegalovirus exposure and HLA in healthy donors. Sequencing was performed with immunoSEQ multiplex PCR; in TCRdb, only in-frame clones are kept and a portion is missing. This table holds 40,000 or so clones. What was sequenced was PBMCs. Receptor source: a male donor in good health and CMV-seronegative. Both conserved end residues are trimmed from each CDR3. The order of the fields is J gene, V gene, CDR3 protein.

j_call: TRBJ2-7
v_call: TRBV19
cdr3_aa: ASSIWLAGAYEQY

j_call: TRBJ1-1
v_call: TRBV6-5
cdr3_aa: ASSYPGQVNTEAF

j_call: TRBJ2-7
v_call: TRBV5-1
cdr3_aa: ASSSDLREQLTYEQY

j_call: TRBJ1-5
v_call: TRBV15
cdr3_aa: ATSRPYSTGQGRYQPQH

j_call: TRBJ1-1
v_call: TRBV29-1
cdr3_aa: SVVRVAAQGAPLNTEAF

j_call: TRBJ1-1
v_call: TRBV18
cdr3_aa: ASSPDWNTEAF

j_call: TRBJ2-3
v_call: TRBV11-2
cdr3_aa: ASSPRLAGYTDTQY

j_call: TRBJ2-1
v_call: TRBV7-2
cdr3_aa: ASSLDHGTYNEQF

j_call: TRBJ1-2
v_call: TRBV5-1
cdr3_aa: ASGTGAYGYT

j_call: TRBJ1-2
v_call: TRBV6-1
cdr3_aa: ASKGLGQAGAYT

j_call: TRBJ1-2
v_call: TRBV19
cdr3_aa: ASGTGGSYGYT

j_call: TRBJ2-1
v_call: TRBV6-5
cdr3_aa: ASERWQGPYNEQF

j_call: TRBJ2-1
v_call: TRBV18
cdr3_aa: ASSTAPDNEQF

j_call: TRBJ2-2
v_call: TRBV5-6
cdr3_aa: ASSFGQGDTGELF

j_call: TRBJ2-1
v_call: TRBV28
cdr3_aa: ASSLLGTSLGEQF

j_call: TRBJ2-5
v_call: TRBV28
cdr3_aa: ASSLSGGAQETQY

j_call: TRBJ1-2
v_call: TRBV27
cdr3_aa: ASSRQGVKIYGYT

j_call: TRBJ2-7
v_call: TRBV6-5
cdr3_aa: ASSYSASGDLQY

j_call: TRBJ2-7
v_call: TRBV5-5
cdr3_aa: ASSFETGSYEQY

j_call: TRBJ2-1
v_call: TRBV6-5
cdr3_aa: ASSYMQTSFYNEQF

j_call: TRBJ1-1
v_call: TRBV19
cdr3_aa: ASSIGTGKAF

j_call: TRBJ1-6
v_call: TRBV11-2
cdr3_aa: ASSNTSGTGHNSPLH

j_call: TRBJ1-2
v_call: TRBV5-6
cdr3_aa: ASSSGQVLANYGYT

j_call: TRBJ2-1
v_call: TRBV15
cdr3_aa: ATSRVGQGRQF

j_call: TRBJ1-3
v_call: TRBV5-6
cdr3_aa: ASSATGSGNTIY

j_call: TRBJ1-1
v_call: TRBV11-2
cdr3_aa: ASSLKGRGGIMNTEAF

j_call: TRBJ2-1
v_call: TRBV5-1
cdr3_aa: ASSLEGAPSNEQF

j_call: TRBJ2-1
v_call: TRBV18
cdr3_aa: ASSLAGGSYNEQF

j_call: TRBJ1-6
v_call: TRBV27
cdr3_aa: ASTTRGGYNSPLH

j_call: TRBJ1-2
v_call: TRBV4-1
cdr3_aa: ASSQGLTGNLYYGYT

j_call: TRBJ2-2
v_call: TRBV5-8
cdr3_aa: ASSVGQPLKHTGELF

j_call: TRBJ1-5
v_call: TRBV19
cdr3_aa: ASSIGYSYSNQPQH

j_call: TRBJ1-5
v_call: TRBV5-6
cdr3_aa: ASSATPNQPQH

j_call: TRBJ1-1
v_call: TRBV23-1
cdr3_aa: ASSQDIPNTEAF

j_call: TRBJ1-5
v_call: TRBV5-6
cdr3_aa: ASSLGGGEPQH

j_call: TRBJ2-3
v_call: TRBV7-3
cdr3_aa: ASSLAGVTDTQY

j_call: TRBJ2-7
v_call: TRBV29-1
cdr3_aa: SVEEGRSDEQY

j_call: TRBJ2-7
v_call: TRBV7-9
cdr3_aa: ASSPSTLGSYEQY

j_call: TRBJ2-2
v_call: TRBV5-1
cdr3_aa: ASSLLKGATVNTGELF

j_call: TRBJ2-5
v_call: TRBV30
cdr3_aa: AWNAGQETQY

j_call: TRBJ1-4
v_call: TRBV27
cdr3_aa: ASQKQGATNEKLF

j_call: TRBJ1-2
v_call: TRBV28
cdr3_aa: ASSLILHFDTYGYT

j_call: TRBJ1-1
v_call: TRBV7-2
cdr3_aa: ASSYRDTDTEAF

j_call: TRBJ2-2
v_call: TRBV10-3
cdr3_aa: AIGSSVGTGELF

j_call: TRBJ1-1
v_call: TRBV18
cdr3_aa: ASSPPRTGRTEAF

j_call: TRBJ1-6
v_call: TRBV5-1
cdr3_aa: ASRVRTGKTNSPLH

j_call: TRBJ2-4
v_call: TRBV2
cdr3_aa: ASRGRNIQY

j_call: TRBJ2-5
v_call: TRBV15
cdr3_aa: ATLSGDQETQY

j_call: TRBJ1-6
v_call: TRBV6-5
cdr3_aa: ASSPRQINSPLH

j_call: TRBJ1-6
v_call: TRBV4-1
cdr3_aa: ASSQLPGARNNSPLH

j_call: TRBJ2-1
v_call: TRBV18
cdr3_aa: ASSSSGGFNNEQF